Listed below are T cell receptor beta chains from one sample, sequenced in a study of CD8+CD57+ T cells in acquired aplastic anemia. Via MiXCR, TCRdb re-called the reads, giving one row per CDR3 protein. The sample yields 150,000 to 200,000 distinct CDR3 sequences, about 64% seen once. The sequenced sample was sorted CD4+, CD8+, or CD8+CD57+ T cells (not recorded which) from PBMCs. Every receptor here comes from a human donor with severe aplastic anemia or a healthy control (not recorded which). CDR3s leave out the opening cysteine and the closing phenylalanine or tryptophan. Rows may omit the clone size; those that give it use once, few, many or a size class.

abundance	v_gene	j_gene	CDR3aa
once	TRBV29-1	TRBJ1-1	SVEQANTEAF
many	TRBV4-3	TRBJ1-6	ASSQDPAGGRSYNSPLH
-	TRBV7-8	TRBJ2-5	ASSTRETQY
-	TRBV10-1	TRBJ2-1	ASKKSGTDEQL
-	TRBV7-8	TRBJ1-2	ASSYQQGAGYGYT
-	TRBV15	TRBJ2-5	ATALGLQETQY
-	TRBV25-1	TRBJ1-1	ASSDHGRNPNTEAF
-	TRBV5-1	TRBJ1-2	ASSPARGEADNGYT
-	TRBV11-2	TRBJ1-2	ASSLDQRNYGYT
many	TRBV19	TRBJ1-5	ASSQDSGQPQH
many	TRBV2	TRBJ1-1	ASEAGVWGANTEAF
-	TRBV29-1	TRBJ2-7	SVEGYVVSYEQY
once	TRBV20-1	TRBJ2-1	SARLGNEQF
-	TRBV7-6	TRBJ1-1	ASSFWGAEAF
-	TRBV7-9	TRBJ2-7	ASVGGTGEQY
-	TRBV7-2	TRBJ2-7	ASSSSTGTVYEQY
-	TRBV11-2	TRBJ2-7	ASSWQSSYEQY
few	TRBV7-3	TRBJ1-1	ASSLNPGTEAF
few	TRBV20-1	TRBJ1-2	SASDRNGLYGYT
-	TRBV9	TRBJ1-5	ASSPAYGQPQH
-	TRBV7-6	TRBJ2-3	ASSSRQGGPDTQY
-	TRBV5-8	TRBJ2-7	ASSSPGAGYEQY
-	TRBV20-1	TRBJ2-7	SATREGPSPYEQY
few	TRBV10-3	TRBJ1-2	ATNGGYGYT
-	TRBV15	TRBJ2-2	ATGGGTSNTGELF
-	TRBV12-5	TRBJ2-5	ASGLQETQY
-	TRBV7-2	TRBJ2-7	ASSLGLAGSYEQY
-	TRBV29-1	TRBJ2-7	SVKGRVHHEQY
-	TRBV20-1	TRBJ1-4	SATGANEKLF
-	TRBV7-2	TRBJ2-2	ASSFPAGGNTGELF
-	TRBV5-1	TRBJ2-1	ASSSVDRANEQF
few	TRBV9	TRBJ1-6	ASTEGDNSPLH
-	TRBV7-9	TRBJ2-7	ASSRTTLGGEQY
few	TRBV6-1	TRBJ1-1	AIRGELRGAEAF
many	TRBV11-2	TRBJ2-2	ASSLVVPGELF
-	TRBV19	TRBJ2-2	ASSIGLAGGELF
-	TRBV18	TRBJ2-3	ASSPPTGYSTDTQY
-	TRBV20-1	TRBJ2-7	SALETQAEQY
few	TRBV19	TRBJ1-6	ASSPGTQSSYNSPLH
once	TRBV20-1	TRBJ2-5	SAPGGFEREGRSGTQY
many	TRBV4-3	TRBJ2-1	ASSQGTSGVNEQF
few	TRBV7-3	TRBJ2-1	ASSSTGVDEQF